The 24 T cell receptor beta chains below were found in one sample sequenced in a study of cytomegalovirus exposure and HLA in healthy donors (dated 2017 in TCRdb). Library preparation used the immunoSEQ multiplex PCR assay. For the multiplex PCR, a mixture combining 60 forward primers for TCR Vbeta segments and 13 reverse primers for TCR Jbeta segments was used. In TCRdb, the immuneACCESS table is reduced to in-frame sequences with V and J assigned. These tables do not hold every clone; where another copy was compared, an unresolved V gene accounts for under half, and the others remain unexplained. The sample contains 150,000 or so clones, 84% of them found a single time. Of the sample, more than 1.5% falls within the top ten clones. The sample comprised PBMCs. The receptors shown here come from a young man in good health and CMV-seronegative.

This clone has a handful of counts. The genes are TRBV5-5 and TRBJ1-4; 7 bases are a match to TRBD1. CDR1 and CDR2 from the germline V gene are SGHKS and YYEKEE (reference sequence). V trimming: 4 bases; J trimming: 2 bases; junction bases outside the gene matches: 5. This CDR3 is 15 amino acids long. CDR3 sequence reads: CASSPKTGTNEKLFF. The CDR3 region has the DNA TGTGCCAGCAGCCCCAAGACAGGGACTAATGAAAAACTGTTTTTT.

This clone has just one count. V and J are TRBV6-5 and TRBJ1-6; D is uncertain. The CDR3 runs to 13 residues. The V end was cut by 9 bases, the J end by 7 bases, with 13 bases between. From germline, CDR1 is MNHEY and CDR2 SVGAGI. The CDR3 loop is CASKRGYNSPLHF. Written as DNA, the CDR3 is TGTGCCAGTAAGCGGGGTTACAATTCACCCCTCCACTTT.

The chain combines TRBV9 with TRBJ2-2, with 8 bases lining up with TRBD1. Germline assignment: CDR1 SGDLS and CDR2 YYNGEE. This CDR3 comprises 16 residues. The V and J ends lost 0 bases and 4 bases, in that order; junction bases with no gene match: 5. For the CDR3, the DNA is TGTGCCAGCAGCGTAGAGGGACAGGTGATCACCGGGGAGCTGTTTTTT. This gives the protein CASSVEGQVITGELFF.

CDR3 DNA: TGCAGTGTGATGGGCTTCGAGCAGTACTTC. Residues: CSVMGFEQYF. The V call is TRBV20-1, the J call TRBJ2-7; D is unclear. The CDR3 sequence is 10 residues long. With 7 bases removed from V and 6 bases from J, the gap between germline ends came to 10 bases. Germline lookup yields CDR1 DFQATT and CDR2 SNEGSKA (reference sequence).

The chain employs TRBV7-2 and TRBJ2-2, with 9 bases fitting TRBD1. This CDR3 spans 16 amino acids. Unmatched junction bases numbered 7, after V lost 1 base and J lost 7 bases. The germline V gene encodes CDR1 SGHTA and CDR2 FQGNSA. The CDR3 bases are TGTGCCAGCAGCTTAGGTGGACAGGGGTTGAGCGGGGAGCTGTTTTTT. Its translation: CASSLGGQGLSGELFF.

The rearrangement joins TRBV30 to TRBJ2-7; D perhaps matches TRBD2 (6 bases). The length of the CDR3 is 12 residues. The germline CDR1 and CDR2 sequences are GTSNPN and SVGIG (reference sequence). Trimming left V 5 bases short and J 11 bases short, with 19 bases between. The CDR3: CAWAMTSGAEYF. The DNA of the CDR3 is TGTGCCTGGGCAATGACTAGTGGGGCGGAGTACTTC. Based on the CDR3 plus reference TRBV30 and TRBJ2-7, the full variable domain is SQTIHQWPATLVQPVGSPLSLECTVEGTSNPNLYWYRQAAGRGLQLLFYSVGIGQISSEVPQNLSASRPQDRQFILSSKKLLLSDSGFYLCAWAMTSGAEYFGPGTRLTVT.

The gene calls are TRBV12-5 and TRBJ1-2; 9 bases match TRBD1. Germline V gene data show CDR1 as LGHNT and CDR2 as FRNRAP. Germline trimming cut 6 bases from V and 3 bases from J; bases unmatched to any gene: 5. The CDR3 covers 14 residues. The CDR3 spells CASGTTGGDYGYTF. CDR3 in DNA: TGTGCTAGTGGCACAACAGGGGGCGACTATGGCTACACCTTC.

The chain joins TRBV5-6 to TRBJ2-7; a possible D gene is TRBD1 (5 bases). There are 15 residues in the CDR3. Germline assignment: CDR1 SGHDT and CDR2 YYEEEE. V was cut by 5 bases and J by 4 bases, with 19 bases left in between. CDR3: CASRSTGALWYEQYF. In DNA, the CDR3 is TGTGCCAGCAGATCAACAGGAGCTTTATGGTACGAGCAGTACTTC.

The chain is built from TRBV28 and TRBJ2-5; 7 nucleotides agree with TRBD1. V lost 4 bases to trimming and J lost 8 bases; unmatched junction nucleotides: 4. This CDR3 has 12 amino acids. Germline-derived CDR1 and CDR2 are MDHEN and SYDVKM. As DNA, the CDR3 is TGTGCCAGCAGTTATTGGACAGGTACCCAGTACTTC. It translates to CASSYWTGTQYF.

The chain recombines TRBV30 with TRBJ2-3; a weak D match, TRBD1 (6 bases). The germline V gene has CDR1 GTSNPN and CDR2 SVGIG (reference sequence). Between the trimmed V and J ends, which lost 1 base and 4 bases, there was a span of 9 bases. The CDR3 has 13 residues. The CDR3 nucleotides read TGTGCCTGGAGTGACTCAGGGGCAGATACGCAGTATTTT. Translation gives CAWSDSGADTQYF.

The CDR3 reads CASSYSGGAQPQHF. The DNA of the CDR3 is TGTGCCAGCAGTTACTCGGGGGGGGCGCAGCCCCAGCATTTT. This sequence joins TRBV6-6 and TRBJ1-5; maybe TRBD1 (6 bases). In germline, CDR1 is MNHNY, CDR2 SVGAGI (reference sequence). V was shortened by 0 bases and J by 7 bases, with 10 bases between the two germline ends. The CDR3 runs to 14 residues.

This chain uses TRBV5-4 with TRBJ2-7; TRBD1 matches 7 bases. The germline V gene encodes CDR1 SGHNT and CDR2 YYREEE (reference sequence). With 4 bases clipped from V and 3 bases from J, the junction kept 10 bases outside the gene matches. The CDR3 extends over 15 amino acids. CDR3 amino acids: CASSPQGISSYEQYF. CDR3 bases: TGTGCCAGCAGCCCACAGGGGATTAGCAGCTACGAGCAGTACTTC.

This clone appeared a single time. The gene calls are TRBV9 and TRBJ2-7, with TRBD2 matching 7 bases. The CDR3 runs 15 residues. The J segment lost 3 bases and the V segment lost 4 bases, leaving 10 bases of the junction unmatched. In germline, CDR1 is SGDLS, CDR2 YYNGEE. The DNA for the CDR3 is TGTGCCAGCAGCCTTGGGACTACCCAGTACTACGAGCAGTACTTC. This encodes CASSLGTTQYYEQYF.

The gene calls are TRBV18 and TRBJ1-6; 10 nucleotides agree with TRBD1. V shed 3 bases, J shed 7 bases, and the junction held 6 bases outside the gene matches. The CDR3 totals 16 residues. Per germline, CDR1 KGHSH and CDR2 LQKENI. CDR3 sequence (DNA): TGTGCCAGCTCACCGTTTCCGGGACAGGGGAATTCACCCCTCCACTTT. It specifies CASSPFPGQGNSPLHF.

The chain has TRBV18 and TRBJ2-6; TRBD2 might be the D (5 bases). The V gene lost 1 base and the J gene lost 4 bases, with 14 bases spanning the gap. Germline CDR1 is KGHSH and CDR2 is LQKENI. The CDR3 sequence is 17 residues long. The CDR3 region has the DNA TGTGCCAGCTCACCACAGGGTGGGAGTACCGGGGCCAACGTCCTGACTTTC. Translated: CASSPQGGSTGANVLTF.

There are a few counts of this clone. The rearrangement joins TRBV9 to TRBJ2-7; D perhaps matches TRBD1 (5 bases). The V gene lost 0 bases and the J gene lost 3 bases, with 10 bases spanning the gap. CDR3 length: 14 amino acids. Germline CDR1 reads SGDLS; CDR2 reads YYNGEE. The CDR3 region is CASSVGQLNYEQYF. The CDR3, as DNA: TGTGCCAGCAGCGTAGGACAGCTGAACTACGAGCAGTACTTC.

The rearrangement joins TRBV28 to TRBJ2-1; 10 nucleotides line up with TRBD2. The CDR3 length is 17 residues. Germline CDR1 reads MDHEN; CDR2 reads SYDVKM. With 5 bases clipped from V and 4 bases from J, the junction kept 11 bases outside the gene matches. CDR3 residues: CASSLPASGRTYNEQFF. DNA for the CDR3: TGTGCCAGCAGTCTGCCCGCTAGCGGGAGAACATACAATGAGCAGTTCTTC.

This clone was seen more than once but under ten times. V gene TRBV28 combines with J gene TRBJ2-5; D may be TRBD1 (6 bases). CDR1 is MDHEN and CDR2 is SYDVKM in the germline V gene. Between the trimmed V and J ends, which lost 6 bases and 1 base, there was a span of 12 bases. The length of the CDR3 is 14 residues. The CDR3 loop reads CASRPAGVQETQYF. The DNA for the CDR3 is TGTGCCAGCAGGCCCGCAGGGGTCCAAGAGACCCAGTACTTC.

This chain links TRBV5-1 with TRBJ2-3, with 11 bases that match TRBD2. Trimming at V came to 0 bases and at J to 2 bases, leaving 5 bases not matched to a gene. This CDR3 has 17 amino acids. Germline V gene data show CDR1 as SGHRS and CDR2 as YFSETQ. CDR3 amino acids: CASSLALAGVITDTQYF. The CDR3 region has the DNA TGCGCCAGCAGCTTGGCACTAGCGGGGGTTATCACAGATACGCAGTATTTT.

The table lists this clone with a count of one. The chain combines TRBV4-1 with TRBJ1-4; 9 bases fit TRBD1. This CDR3 contains 15 residues. Per germline, CDR1 MGHRA and CDR2 YSYEKL. V shed 5 bases and J 7 bases; nucleotides not matched to a gene: 8. The CDR3, as DNA: TGCGCCAGCAGCTCACCGGGACAGGGATCTGAAAAACTGTTTTTT. It translates to CASSSPGQGSEKLFF.

This clone was detected a few times. V is TRBV4-2 and J is TRBJ1-2; D is ambiguous. With 1 base removed from V and 8 bases from J, the gap between germline ends came to 17 bases. The CDR3 length is 15 residues. The V gene's germline CDR1 is LGHNA and CDR2 YNFKEQ. This CDR3 reads CASSQVSPPAEGYTF. In DNA form, the CDR3 reads TGTGCCAGCAGCCAAGTTTCCCCTCCTGCGGAAGGCTACACCTTC.

This chain links TRBV28 with TRBJ1-2; the D gene is possibly TRBD1 (5 bases). This CDR3 has 16 amino acids. V lost 5 bases, J lost 3 bases, and 19 bases lay in between. The germline V gene has CDR1 MDHEN and CDR2 SYDVKM. The CDR3 sequence: CASSPPVGGGDYGYTF. CDR3 nucleotide sequence: TGTGCCAGCAGTCCTCCCGTTGGGGGAGGTGACTATGGCTACACCTTC.

This chain links TRBV9 with TRBJ1-1, with D maybe TRBD1 (5 bases). V shed 0 bases and J shed 2 bases, with 11 bases lying between them. This CDR3 spans 15 amino acids. CDR1 is SGDLS, CDR2 YYNGEE, per germline. In DNA, the CDR3 is TGTGCCAGCAGCGTAGCGGGAGGGGCTAACACTGAAGCTTTCTTT. It specifies CASSVAGGANTEAFF.

The gene calls are TRBV7-3 and TRBJ1-1; 9 nucleotides agree with TRBD1. Germline V gives CDR1 SGHTA, CDR2 FQGTGA. This CDR3 spans 15 amino acids. V shed 4 bases and J 1 base; nucleotides not matched to a gene: 4. In nucleotides, the CDR3 is TGTGCCAGCAGCTCTACAGGGGGCGAGAACACTGAAGCTTTCTTT. Protein sequence: CASSSTGGENTEAFF.